The sequence of this T cell receptor beta chain was determined in a study of regulatory T cells in long-lasting Graves disease. The study's findings and limits: Newly diagnosed patients had higher TCR diversity than persistent Graves' patients did.

The sample holds many counts of this clonotype. No antigen is known for it. Indicated time point: newly diagnosed GD, antithyroid drugs for less than 3 months. Following extraction of RNA from PBMCs, that RNA was used to make the TCR library. Through Arm-PCR of CDR3 regions and iRepertoire HTBI primers, TCR beta libraries were built. MiXCR, applied by TCRdb to the multiplex PCR reads, yields one record per CDR3 protein. Seen here are about 400,000 distinct CDR3 sequences, 15% to 20% observed once, and the top ten hold 20%. The J segment lost 1 base and the V segment lost 3 bases, leaving 4 bases of the junction unmatched. CDR3 length: 15 residues. Germline CDR1 DFQATT, CDR2 SNEGSKA (reference sequence). The same sample was also used in a study of T cells in Graves' hyperthyroidism and ophthalmopathy.

The chain recombines TRBV20-1 with TRBJ2-1; 9 bases fit TRBD2. The sequence was collected from a woman under 30 with Graves disease. Material: peripheral blood mononuclear cells (PBMCs), obtained at new diagnosis, from a patient treated with antithyroid drugs. The CDR3 spells CSARGSGGSYNEQFF. The CDR3 coding sequence is TGCAGTGCTAGGGGAAGCGGGGGGTCCTACAATGAGCAGTTCTTC.